Listed below are T cell receptor beta chains from one sample, sequenced in a study of shared clonotypes between healthy human individuals. The protocol was immunoSEQ multiplex PCR, while the TCRdb copy is restricted to in-frame clones and leaves out a portion. This table has 500,000 or so clones, 95% to 97% appearing once. The sequenced sample consisted of naive CD4+ T cells sorted from blood. All receptors derive from a woman younger than 45 in good health. The CDR3 runs from the conserved cysteine through the conserved F or W. The D gene is left open where the match is weak. Clone size is not always given. Where it is, it says once, few, many or a class for expanded clones.

size,J,D,V,CDR3,DNA
-,TRBJ2-1,-,TRBV15,CATSRETRRLYNEQFF,TGTGCCACCAGCAGAGAAACACGGAGATTATACAATGAGCAGTTCTTC
-,TRBJ1-2,-,TRBV28,CASSFRATIYGYTF,TGTGCCAGCAGTTTTCGGGCCACAATATATGGCTACACCTTC
-,TRBJ1-5,-,TRBV30,CAWSRDRLAPQHF,TGTGCCTGGAGTAGGGACCGGCTTGCGCCCCAGCATTTT
-,TRBJ1-2,TRBD1,TRBV19,CASARDRGAGEYTF,TGTGCCAGTGCCAGAGACAGGGGCGCCGGAGAGTACACCTTC
-,TRBJ2-6,TRBD1,TRBV5-1,CASSSGQGPGANVLTF,TGCGCCAGCAGCTCAGGACAGGGACCCGGGGCCAACGTCCTGACTTTC
-,TRBJ2-1,-,TRBV29-1,CSVERTEGSIEFF,TGCAGCGTTGAAAGGACAGAGGGATCAATCGAGTTCTTC
few,TRBJ1-5,-,TRBV28,CASSLVNQPQHF,TGTGCCAGCAGTTTGGTCAATCAGCCCCAGCATTTT
-,TRBJ2-1,TRBD2,TRBV10-1,CASSTERKAGGDEQFF,TGCGCCAGCAGCACCGAACGCAAAGCGGGAGGGGATGAGCAGTTCTTC
-,TRBJ1-1,-,TRBV5-1,CASSWKINTEAFF,TGCGCCAGCAGCTGGAAAATAAACACTGAAGCTTTCTTT
-,TRBJ1-1,TRBD1,TRBV6-5,CASSYSRDRVAFF,TGTGCCAGCAGTTATTCCCGGGACAGGGTTGCTTTCTTT
-,TRBJ1-2,TRBD1,TRBV10-3,CAINPGGGYGYTF,TGTGCCATCAACCCAGGGGGTGGGTATGGCTACACCTTC
-,TRBJ1-5,TRBD1,TRBV28,CASSQTGGRGNQPQHF,TGTGCCAGCAGCCAGACAGGGGGCAGGGGCAATCAGCCCCAGCATTTT
-,TRBJ1-3,-,TRBV30,CAWGPLTGGNTIYF,TGTGCCTGGGGGCCCCTTACAGGGGGAAACACCATATATTTT